The present T cell receptor beta chain was sequenced within a study of neurological immune-mediated disorders. At least ten counts were recorded for this clonotype. Its specificity is unknown. The ends lost 2 bases at V and 5 bases at J; junction bases unmatched: 6. The CDR3 is 15 amino acids. In germline, CDR1 is KGHSH, CDR2 LQKENI. Study outcomes and limitations: Whereas HTLV-1-associated myelopathy showed the most TCR clonal expansion, multiple sclerosis showed the least, with levels below those of healthy controls.

5'RACE with 10-nucleotide random UMIs produced the cDNA. Using its own MiXCR run on the 5' RACE reads, TCRdb lists one record per CDR3 protein. Among 95,000 to 150,000 distinct CDR3 sequences listed, roughly 3.2% were seen once. The chain is built from TRBV18 and TRBJ1-5, with TRBD1 matching over 7 bases. The TCR originated in a woman in her 30s with multiple sclerosis. Material for sequencing was PBMCs. CDR3 sequence (DNA): TGTGCCAGCTCACCAGACAGGGCGTTATATCAGCCCCAGCATTTT. Residues: CASSPDRALYQPQHF.